This is a list of T cell receptor beta chains from one sample in a study of vaccination and CD4 T cells after COVID-19. These TCRs are of unknown antigen specificity. TCRdb processed the PCR reads anew with MiXCR; each CDR3 protein has one entry. Of 7,000 to 8,000 distinct CDR3 sequences listed, about 41% are singletons. Sequencing was carried out using CD4+ T cells from blood, cultured in vitro. Receptor source: a human donor in good health. CDR3s include the opening cysteine and the closing phenylalanine or tryptophan. A D gene is named only where the DNA matches it firmly. Part of the rows lack a size; the others show once, few, many or a class for expanded clones.

cdr3_nt cdr3_aa v_call d_call j_call clone_size
TGTGCCAGCAGCAGACAGGGCGTGAACACTGAAGCTTTCTTT CASSRQGVNTEAFF TRBV7-2 TRBD1 TRBJ1-1 .
TGCAGTGCTAGGTCTAGCGGGCACCTGAGCTCCTACGAGCAGTACTTC CSARSSGHLSSYEQYF TRBV20-1 TRBD2 TRBJ2-7 .
TGTGCCAGCAGTTTACGAACAAGCTATGGCTACACCTTC CASSLRTSYGYTF TRBV12-3/TRBV12-4 . TRBJ1-2 .
TGTGCCACCAGTGGCCCCGGGGTTGAGCAGTTCTTC CATSGPGVEQFF TRBV24-1 . TRBJ2-1 .
TGTGCCAGCAGCCCCGTCGGTCCCGGGGAGCTGTTTTTT CASSPVGPGELFF TRBV5-6 . TRBJ2-2 .
TGTGCCAGCAGTCCAACAGGGGGGTGGGCCAACTCTGGGGCCAACGTCCTGACTTTC CASSPTGGWANSGANVLTF TRBV27 TRBD1 TRBJ2-6 .
TGCAGTGGAGTGACTAGCGGAGTTCCCTCTAGCACAGATACGCAGTATTTT CSGVTSGVPSSTDTQYF TRBV20-1 TRBD2 TRBJ2-3 few
TGTGCCAGCAGCCGGTTGTCGGGGGCTGTGTCCGGGGAGCTGTTTTTT CASSRLSGAVSGELFF TRBV11-2 . TRBJ2-2 few
TGTGCCAGCACCTCACACGGCGGGGGGAACACTGAAGCTTTCTTT CASTSHGGGNTEAFF TRBV6-1 . TRBJ1-1 .
TGTGCCAGCAGCCAGCCGGGGGCGCTGGGGGAAAAACTGTTTTTT CASSQPGALGEKLFF TRBV4-2 . TRBJ1-4 .
TGCAGTGCTCAACCCGCAACTAATGAAAAACTGTTTTTT CSAQPATNEKLFF TRBV20-1 . TRBJ1-4 .
TGTGCCAGCAGTTACTCGGCCCAAGCTTTCTTT CASSYSAQAFF TRBV6-2/TRBV6-3 . TRBJ1-1 few
TGCGCCAGCAGCTTGGCCCGCCATAGCACAGATACGCAGTATTTT CASSLARHSTDTQYF TRBV7-9 . TRBJ2-3 .
TGTGCCAGCATCCTGCGGGAGGGAGGCACCGGGGAGCTGTTTTTT CASILREGGTGELFF TRBV12-3/TRBV12-4 TRBD2 TRBJ2-2 .
TGTGCCAGTAGTCCCCCAAGGAGGGGGACCACCGGGGAGCTGTTTTTT CASSPPRRGTTGELFF TRBV19 . TRBJ2-2 .
TGTGCCAGCAGCGTCGACAGGGGGAGTTACGAGCAGTACTTC CASSVDRGSYEQYF TRBV7-9 TRBD1 TRBJ2-7 .
TGCAGTACTAATAGGGGTGGCACTGAAGCTTTCTTT CSTNRGGTEAFF TRBV20-1 . TRBJ1-1 .
TGTGCCAGCAGCTTAGAAGCCGGAACCGGGGAGCCGTTTTTT CASSLEAGTGEPFF TRBV11-3 . TRBJ2-2 .
TGTGCCAGCGGCCTGGTGTTTGGGGAGACCCAGTACTTC CASGLVFGETQYF TRBV7-2 . TRBJ2-5 .
TGTGCCAGCAAAAAGACCTACGAGCAGTACTTC CASKKTYEQYF TRBV12-3/TRBV12-4 . TRBJ2-7 .
TGCAGCGTTGGAAACCCTAGCTACACCGGGGAGCTGTTTTTT CSVGNPSYTGELFF TRBV29-1 . TRBJ2-2 .
TGCAGTGCTCGATTACTGGTGGATTCTAGCTCCTATAATTCACCCCTCCACTTT CSARLLVDSSSYNSPLHF TRBV20-1 . TRBJ1-6 .
TGCGCCAGCAGCCGGGGACAGGGGATAACCTACGAGCAGTACTTC CASSRGQGITYEQYF TRBV7-9 TRBD1 TRBJ2-7 .
TGTGCCAGCAGTGAAGGGGGGACAGTTAATCAGCCCCAGCATTTT CASSEGGTVNQPQHF TRBV6-1 TRBD1 TRBJ1-5 few
TGTGCCAGCAGTGATACTCGTATCTATGGCTACACCTTC CASSDTRIYGYTF TRBV2 . TRBJ1-2 few
TGTGCCAGCAGAACGGTAGCGGGGGCCCGCTACGAGCAGTACTTC CASRTVAGARYEQYF TRBV2 TRBD2 TRBJ2-7 .
TGTGCCAGCAGCCCACGCGGGGCTAGCGGGACAATGGGATACAATGAGCAGTTCTTC CASSPRGASGTMGYNEQFF TRBV7-9 TRBD2 TRBJ2-1 once
TGCAGTGCTAGAGGGGACACCCCTGTTGTGCCCCTCCACTTT CSARGDTPVVPLHF TRBV20-1 . TRBJ1-6 .
TGTGCCTGGAGTGCGGGACACTCGGATTCACCCCTCCACTTT CAWSAGHSDSPLHF TRBV30 . TRBJ1-6 .
TGTGCCAGCAGCAACACGTTCACAGATACGCAGTATTTT CASSNTFTDTQYF TRBV6-1 . TRBJ2-3 .
TGCGCCAGCAGCCAAGATCTAGGGGTGATTCCCCACACAGATACGCAGTATTTT CASSQDLGVIPHTDTQYF TRBV4-3 . TRBJ2-3 .
TGTGCCACCAGTGATCCAGGTACCGGGTATGGCACAGATACGCAGTATTTT CATSDPGTGYGTDTQYF TRBV24-1 . TRBJ2-3 .
TGTGCCAGCAGCTTCGGACAGGGGGCGGGGAATTCACCCCTCCACTTT CASSFGQGAGNSPLHF TRBV7-9 TRBD1 TRBJ1-6 .
TGCGCCAGCAGCGGACGACAGGGGGCGCAGTATACCGGGGAGCTGTTTTTT CASSGRQGAQYTGELFF TRBV5-1 TRBD1 TRBJ2-2 .
TGTGCCAGCAGCTTAGCGGGCAGGGGCGGCACCGGGGAGCTGTTTTTT CASSLAGRGGTGELFF TRBV11-3 . TRBJ2-2 .
TGCAGTGCTGGCCGCCGCGGTCAGCCCCAGCATTTT CSAGRRGQPQHF TRBV20-1 . TRBJ1-5 .
TGCGCCAGCAGCCCCCGGGACAGGGATCAAGAGACCCAGTACTTC CASSPRDRDQETQYF TRBV5-1 TRBD1 TRBJ2-5 .
TGCAGTGCTGGGGAGGGGCTAGCGGGGAGCGGTGGGACCCAGTACTTC CSAGEGLAGSGGTQYF TRBV20-1 TRBD2 TRBJ2-5 medium-sized
TGTGCCAGCAGTCCCGGACCGCAGGCTTTTGGAGAGACCCAGTACTTC CASSPGPQAFGETQYF TRBV12-3/TRBV12-4 . TRBJ2-5 .
TGCAGTGCTAGCAGGGGGTCCGGTGGCACTGAAGCTTTCTTT CSASRGSGGTEAFF TRBV20-1 TRBD1 TRBJ1-1 once
TGTGCCAGCAGCTTGGGGTCGGGTGGCGGCAGGGAGACCCAGTACTTC CASSLGSGGGRETQYF TRBV11-1 . TRBJ2-5 .
TGTGCCAGTTTTCCCCCTGTCAGCCGGACGCTCACAGATACGCAGTATTTT CASFPPVSRTLTDTQYF TRBV19 . TRBJ2-3 .
TGTGCCAGCAGTGAAGCGGGGTTGGGTTTTGATCAGCCCCAGCATTTT CASSEAGLGFDQPQHF TRBV6-1 . TRBJ1-5 .
TGTGCCAGCAGCTTAACACAAGATACGCAGTATTTT CASSLTQDTQYF TRBV7-2 . TRBJ2-3 .
TGCAGTGCTAGAGATCGCCAGGGTGGCTCCTACGAGCAGTACTTC CSARDRQGGSYEQYF TRBV20-1 . TRBJ2-7 .
TGTGCCTCACTAGCGGGGGTCACAGATACGCAGTATTTT CASLAGVTDTQYF TRBV30 TRBD2 TRBJ2-3 once
TGTGCCAGCAGTGATTGGGACTCCCAAGAGACCCAGTACTTC CASSDWDSQETQYF TRBV2 . TRBJ2-5 few
TGTGCCTGGAGTGCCTGGGGAAGTAAGTTGGCCACTGAAGCTTTCTTT CAWSAWGSKLATEAFF TRBV30 . TRBJ1-1 few
TGCAGTGCTATAAAGGAGGTCGCGAACACTGAAGCTTTCTTT CSAIKEVANTEAFF TRBV20-1 . TRBJ1-1 few
TGTGCCAGTAGTATTTTAGGGAACACTGAAGCTTTCTTT CASSILGNTEAFF TRBV19 . TRBJ1-1 .
TGTGCCAGCAGCTTGGGGAGGGGGGGATATCCTGAAGCTTTCTTT CASSLGRGGYPEAFF TRBV5-6 . TRBJ1-1 .
TGTGCCAGCAGCTGGAGCGGGGCGAAGACCCAGTACTTC CASSWSGAKTQYF TRBV7-2 TRBD2 TRBJ2-5 few
TGTGCCTGGAGACCAAAGGGACAACTTAGCAATCAGCCCCAGCATTTT CAWRPKGQLSNQPQHF TRBV30 . TRBJ1-5 .
TGTGCCAGCAGCTTGAATGTGGGCGTCACAGACTATGGCTACACCTTC CASSLNVGVTDYGYTF TRBV5-6 . TRBJ1-2 .
TGTGCCAGTAGTAAAGGACTAGCGGGAGGGAACGAGCAGTACTTC CASSKGLAGGNEQYF TRBV19 TRBD2 TRBJ2-7 .
TGTGCCAGCAGCTTCGGAGGGACTACGATCCAAGAGACCCAGTACTTC CASSFGGTTIQETQYF TRBV7-6 TRBD2 TRBJ2-5 few
TGTGCCAGCAGCTTAGAAGCTACGGGGCCTTACAATGAGCAGTTCTTC CASSLEATGPYNEQFF TRBV7-2 . TRBJ2-1 .
TGCAGTGCTAGTCCAGGAAGCACAGATACGCAGTATTTT CSASPGSTDTQYF TRBV20-1 . TRBJ2-3 few
TGTGCCAGCAGCTCGGACAGGGGATACACGAACACTGAAGCTTTCTTT CASSSDRGYTNTEAFF TRBV5-4 TRBD1 TRBJ1-1 .
TGCAGTGCTCCTCCGGGACAGGGATTTTATGGCTACACCTTC CSAPPGQGFYGYTF TRBV20-1 TRBD1 TRBJ1-2 .